Listed below are T cell receptor beta chains from one sample, sequenced in a study of T cell responses to AZD1222 COVID-19 vaccine. Using immunoSEQ multiplex PCR, the repertoire was profiled, and TCRdb retains in-frame clones only, with some absent. The sample contains over 100,000 clones, over 75% of which appear only once. Source: peripheral blood, taken on day 0 of AZD1222 vaccination. Source of these receptors: an adult in good health. Each CDR3 is given with its conserved first and last residue. The D gene is left open where the match is weak. Expanded clones are given a class, and other clones once, few, many or no size at all.

clone_size,d_call,j_call,cdr3_length,v_call,cdr3_nt,cdr3_aa
-,TRBD1,TRBJ1-1,11,TRBV5-1,TGCGCCAGCAGCCGGGACAGGGCGGCTTTCTTT,CASSRDRAAFF
-,-,TRBJ2-3,15,TRBV5-4,TGTGCCAGCAGCCCGCGGGGGCCCGACACAGATACGCAGTATTTT,CASSPRGPDTDTQYF
-,TRBD2,TRBJ2-7,15,TRBV11-2,TGTGCCAGCAGCTTCTGGACTAGCGGACACTACGAGCAGTACTTC,CASSFWTSGHYEQYF
-,TRBD2,TRBJ2-1,15,TRBV6-4,TGTGCCAGCAGTGACATCCAGCGGGGGGTGAGTGAGCAGTTCTTC,CASSDIQRGVSEQFF
-,-,TRBJ2-3,16,TRBV5-1,TGCGCCAGCAGCTTGGGAAAGATAACTAGCACAGATACGCAGTATTTT,CASSLGKITSTDTQYF
-,TRBD1,TRBJ1-2,12,TRBV30,TGTGCCTGGGGACTCGGGACAGGGGGCTACACCTTC,CAWGLGTGGYTF
-,-,TRBJ1-6,14,TRBV7-9,TGTGCCAGCAGCACCACAGGCCAGAATTCACCCCTCCACTTT,CASSTTGQNSPLHF
-,-,TRBJ1-5,13,TRBV6-2/TRBV6-3,TGTGCCAGCAGTGACCTGGTTCTACAGCCCCAGCATTTT,CASSDLVLQPQHF
-,TRBD2,TRBJ2-1,16,TRBV11-2,TGTGCCAGCAGCTTTACACGACTAGCCGGCGTCAATGAGCAGTTCTTC,CASSFTRLAGVNEQFF
-,-,TRBJ1-6,16,TRBV19,TGTGCCAGTAGTATGGGGCAGAGCTCCTATAATTCACCCCTCCACTTT,CASSMGQSSYNSPLHF
few,-,TRBJ1-1,14,TRBV11-1,TGTGCCAGCAGCTTAGCGCGGGGCAGCACTGAAGCTTTCTTT,CASSLARGSTEAFF
-,-,TRBJ1-2,12,TRBV6-5,TGTGCCACCTTCGAGGGCGAATATGGCTACACCTTC,CATFEGEYGYTF
-,TRBD2,TRBJ2-7,16,TRBV24-1,TGTGCCACCAGTGACCGGGGACTAGCGGGGGTCTATGAGCAGTACTTC,CATSDRGLAGVYEQYF
-,-,TRBJ1-3,14,TRBV27,TGTGCCAGCAGTTGGACGGCCTCTGGAAACACCATATATTTT,CASSWTASGNTIYF
-,-,TRBJ1-3,15,TRBV28,TGTGCCAGCAGCCCTAGAGGGGGCTCTGGAAACACCATATATTTT,CASSPRGGSGNTIYF
few,-,TRBJ2-7,13,TRBV6-6,TGTGCCAGCAGTTATGCCAGAGCCTACGAGCAGTACTTC,CASSYARAYEQYF
few,-,TRBJ1-3,12,TRBV29-1,TGCAGCGTTTTACGAACTGGAAACACCATATATTTT,CSVLRTGNTIYF
-,-,TRBJ1-2,16,TRBV21-1,TGTGCCAGCAGCCCGCCGAGGACAGGGGGCGACTTGGGCTACACCTTC,CASSPPRTGGDLGYTF
-,-,TRBJ2-7,15,TRBV7-2,TGTGCCAGCAGCGCACAGAATTTATACTTCTACGAGCAGTACTTC,CASSAQNLYFYEQYF
-,TRBD1,TRBJ1-6,13,TRBV19,TGTGCCAGCCGGGACAGGGCCGATTCACCCCTCCACTTT,CASRDRADSPLHF
few,-,TRBJ1-2,12,TRBV7-2,TGTGCCAGCGCCGGGACGAACTATGGCTACACCTTC,CASAGTNYGYTF
-,-,TRBJ1-2,12,TRBV9,TGTGCCAGCAGCGGGGGAAGCTATGGCTACACCTTC,CASSGGSYGYTF
-,-,TRBJ1-3,14,TRBV6-6,TGTGCCAGCGGCGAGGGAGGCAGCTTCAACACCATATATTTT,CASGEGGSFNTIYF
-,-,TRBJ1-2,14,TRBV28,TGTGCCAGCAGTTTATGGGGAGGCAGTCTTGGCTACACCTTC,CASSLWGGSLGYTF
-,-,TRBJ2-3,13,TRBV24-1,TGTGCCACCATGAGGGCCCAAACAGATACGCAGTATTTT,CATMRAQTDTQYF
-,-,TRBJ2-2,17,TRBV7-3,TGTGCCAGCAGCTTCCCTCGACAGGAAGCAAACACCGGGGAGCTGTTTTTT,CASSFPRQEANTGELFF
-,-,TRBJ1-6,18,TRBV11-2,TGTGCCAGCAGTTCTAGGCCCCCGACGGACGTGGGGAATTCACCCCTCCACTTT,CASSSRPPTDVGNSPLHF
-,-,TRBJ1-1,13,TRBV7-9,TGTGCCAGCAGCTATACAGGGAACACTGAAGCTTTCTTT,CASSYTGNTEAFF
-,-,TRBJ1-1,15,TRBV7-6,TGTGCCAGCAGCCCACAATCGCAGGGTTCGACTGAAGCTTTCTTT,CASSPQSQGSTEAFF
-,TRBD1,TRBJ1-6,14,TRBV6-2/TRBV6-3,TGTGCCAGCAGCCAGGGACAGGGTTTCTCACCCCTCCACTTT,CASSQGQGFSPLHF
-,-,TRBJ1-5,15,TRBV24-1,TGTGCCACCAGTGATTGGCGGGGGAACAATCAGCCCCAGCATTTT,CATSDWRGNNQPQHF
-,-,TRBJ2-7,16,TRBV25-1,TGTGCCAGCAGCGCCGCGGGTACCCCAAGCTCCTACGAGCAGTACTTC,CASSAAGTPSSYEQYF
once,-,TRBJ2-2,15,TRBV11-2,TGTGCCAGCAGCCTGACTTACCCTCACACCGGGGAGCTGTTTTTT,CASSLTYPHTGELFF
-,TRBD1,TRBJ2-7,15,TRBV4-3,TGCGCCAGCAGCCAAGTACAGGGGTATCCCTACGAGCAGTACTTC,CASSQVQGYPYEQYF
-,TRBD2,TRBJ2-1,15,TRBV7-2,TGTGCCAGCAGCCCTCCTAGCGGGGGCTACAATGAGCAGTTCTTC,CASSPPSGGYNEQFF
-,TRBD1,TRBJ2-7,14,TRBV19,TGTGCCAGTAGTCGAAGACAGGGCGGCTACGAGCAGTACTTC,CASSRRQGGYEQYF
-,TRBD1,TRBJ2-1,16,TRBV4-2,TGTGCCAGCAGCCAAGGCGACAGGGTGGGATACAATGAGCAGTTCTTC,CASSQGDRVGYNEQFF
-,-,TRBJ2-3,12,TRBV12-3/TRBV12-4,TGTGCCAGCAGTTTAAGCACAGATACGCAGTATTTT,CASSLSTDTQYF
-,TRBD1,TRBJ1-2,15,TRBV18,TGTGCCAGCTCACTGGGACAGGGGAAGGACTATGGCTACACCTTC,CASSLGQGKDYGYTF
-,TRBD1,TRBJ2-2,14,TRBV6-5,TGTGCCAGCAGAGGGACAGCGAGCACCGGGGAGCTGTTTTTT,CASRGTASTGELFF
few,TRBD1,TRBJ1-1,13,TRBV10-2,TGCGCCAGCGCCCGGGACAGTACAGCTGAAGCTTTCTTT,CASARDSTAEAFF
-,TRBD1,TRBJ1-6,16,TRBV6-5,TGTGCCAGCAGTTCCAAACGACAGGGCCCGAATTCACCCCTCCACTTT,CASSSKRQGPNSPLHF
-,-,TRBJ2-5,14,TRBV6-5,TGTGCCAGCAGCCCGGGACAACTTCAAGAGACCCAGTACTTC,CASSPGQLQETQYF
-,-,TRBJ2-7,14,TRBV3-1/TRBV3-2,TGTGCCAGCAGCCAAGGGATGGTAACCTACGAGCAGTACTTC,CASSQGMVTYEQYF
once,-,TRBJ1-5,18,TRBV6-6,TGTGCCAGCAGTCGACTTAATAAGGGCAGTGTAAGCAATCAGCCCCAGCATTTT,CASSRLNKGSVSNQPQHF
-,-,TRBJ1-3,14,TRBV6-5,TGTGCCAGCAGGGGTTCTCAAGCGGGAAACACCATATATTTT,CASRGSQAGNTIYF
-,TRBD1,TRBJ2-5,18,TRBV4-3,TGCGCCAGCAGCCAAGATTTCCTTAAAGGGGGCATCCAAGAGACCCAGTACTTC,CASSQDFLKGGIQETQYF
-,TRBD2,TRBJ2-3,21,TRBV3-1/TRBV3-2,TGTGCCAGCAGCGGTACTAGCGGGGGGACCAATCACCCCAACTGCACAGATACGCAGTATTTT,CASSGTSGGTNHPNCTDTQYF
-,-,TRBJ1-1,16,TRBV3-1/TRBV3-2,TGTGCCAGCAGCCAAGACAGCTGGCACCGTGGGGGCGAAGCTTTCTTT,CASSQDSWHRGGEAFF
-,-,TRBJ1-2,15,TRBV5-1,TGCGCCAGCAGCTTGGCCGGGGAGTCTAACTATGGCTACACCTTC,CASSLAGESNYGYTF
-,-,TRBJ1-4,12,TRBV19,TGTGCCAGTAGGGACGGCCGCGAAAAACTGTTTTTT,CASRDGREKLFF
once,-,TRBJ1-1,13,TRBV4-2,TGTGCCAGCAGCCAAGGGCCTGTCACTGAAGCTTTCTTT,CASSQGPVTEAFF
-,TRBD1,TRBJ1-2,14,TRBV25-1,TGTGCCAGCAGGGAAAGAGGGGGCGGGGGAGGCTACACCTTC,CASRERGGGGGYTF
-,-,TRBJ2-3,13,TRBV2,TGTGCCAGCAGGAGGGGGGGACCAGATACGCAGTATTTT,CASRRGGPDTQYF
-,TRBD1,TRBJ1-2,15,TRBV28,TGTGCCAGCAGCCTACCGAGGGGGCGGGCTTCTGGCTACACCTTC,CASSLPRGRASGYTF
-,-,TRBJ1-5,13,TRBV12-3/TRBV12-4,TGTGCCAGCAGTTTGGGGGTGAGGCAGCCCCAGCATTTT,CASSLGVRQPQHF
-,TRBD1,TRBJ2-2,16,TRBV18,TGTGCCAGCTCACCAATACAGGGGCTAAACACCGGGGAGCTGTTTTTT,CASSPIQGLNTGELFF
-,TRBD2,TRBJ2-1,16,TRBV24-1,TGTGCCACCAGTGATGTAGCGGGGGGCGGAAACAATGAGCAGTTCTTC,CATSDVAGGGNNEQFF
-,-,TRBJ1-4,13,TRBV2,TGTGCCAGCAGTGAGATGGACTCGGAAAAACTGTTTTTT,CASSEMDSEKLFF